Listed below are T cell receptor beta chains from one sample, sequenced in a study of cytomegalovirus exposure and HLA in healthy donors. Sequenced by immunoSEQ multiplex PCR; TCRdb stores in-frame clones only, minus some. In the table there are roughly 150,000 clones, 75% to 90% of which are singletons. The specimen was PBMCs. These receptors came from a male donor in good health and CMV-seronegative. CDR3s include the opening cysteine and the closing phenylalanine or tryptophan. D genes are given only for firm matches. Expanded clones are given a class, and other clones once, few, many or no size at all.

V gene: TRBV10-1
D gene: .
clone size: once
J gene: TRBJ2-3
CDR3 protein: CASSETSSLADTQYF
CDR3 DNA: TGCGCCAGCAGTGAGACTAGCAGTCTGGCTGATACGCAGTATTTT

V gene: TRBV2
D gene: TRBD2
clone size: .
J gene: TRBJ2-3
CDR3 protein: CASREGTNTDTQYF
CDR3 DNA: TGTGCCAGCCGAGAGGGGACTAACACAGATACGCAGTATTTT

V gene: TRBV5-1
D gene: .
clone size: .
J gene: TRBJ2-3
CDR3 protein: CASSFAQGRTDTQYF
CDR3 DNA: TGCGCCAGCAGCTTCGCACAGGGTCGAACAGATACGCAGTATTTT

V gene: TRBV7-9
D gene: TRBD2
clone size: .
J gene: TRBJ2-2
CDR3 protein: CASPGGLVGTGELFF
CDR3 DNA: TGTGCCAGCCCGGGGGGACTAGTGGGCACCGGGGAGCTGTTTTTT

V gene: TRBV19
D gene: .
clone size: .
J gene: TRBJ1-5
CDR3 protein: CASSTRDGHSNQPQHF
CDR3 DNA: TGTGCCAGTAGTACCCGTGATGGACATAGCAATCAGCCCCAGCATTTT

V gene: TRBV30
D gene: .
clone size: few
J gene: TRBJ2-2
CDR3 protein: CAWSFGTGELFF
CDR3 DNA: TGTGCCTGGAGTTTCGGCACCGGGGAGCTGTTTTTT

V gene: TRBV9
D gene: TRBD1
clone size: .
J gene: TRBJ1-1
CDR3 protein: CASSPLTGVGTEAFF
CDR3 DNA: TGTGCCAGCAGCCCCCTGACAGGGGTGGGCACTGAAGCTTTCTTT

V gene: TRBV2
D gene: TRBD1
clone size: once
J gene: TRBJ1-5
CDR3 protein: CASSGTGINQPQHF
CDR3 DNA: TGTGCCAGCAGTGGGACAGGAATCAATCAGCCCCAGCATTTT

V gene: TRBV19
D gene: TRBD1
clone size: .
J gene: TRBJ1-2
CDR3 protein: CASRGTGLYGYTF
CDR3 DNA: TGTGCCAGTAGAGGGACAGGGCTCTATGGCTACACCTTC

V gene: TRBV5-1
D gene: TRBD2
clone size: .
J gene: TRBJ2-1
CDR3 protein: CASRVGGSSYNEQFF
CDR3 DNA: TGCGCCAGCAGAGTGGGAGGGAGCTCCTACAATGAGCAGTTCTTC

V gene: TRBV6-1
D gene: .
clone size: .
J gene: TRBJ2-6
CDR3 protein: CASRTGTSGANVLTF
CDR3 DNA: TGTGCCAGCAGAACAGGGACGTCTGGGGCCAACGTCCTGACTTTC

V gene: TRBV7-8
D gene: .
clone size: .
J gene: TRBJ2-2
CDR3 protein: CASSLVAGAPHTGELFF
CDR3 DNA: TGTGCCAGCAGCTTAGTTGCAGGGGCTCCGCACACCGGGGAGCTGTTTTTT

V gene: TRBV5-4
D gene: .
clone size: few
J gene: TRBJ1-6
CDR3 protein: CASSLGGDSPLHF
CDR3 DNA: TGTGCCAGCAGCTTGGGGGGGGATTCACCCCTCCACTTT

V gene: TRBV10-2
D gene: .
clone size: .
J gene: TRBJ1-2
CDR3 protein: CASSEARGIGYGYTF
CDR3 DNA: TGCGCCAGCAGTGAGGCCAGGGGAATCGGCTATGGCTACACCTTC

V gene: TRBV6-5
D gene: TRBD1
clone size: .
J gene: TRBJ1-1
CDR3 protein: CASSYPGQGRVGAFF
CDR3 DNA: TGTGCCAGCAGTTATCCCGGACAGGGGAGAGTTGGAGCTTTCTTT

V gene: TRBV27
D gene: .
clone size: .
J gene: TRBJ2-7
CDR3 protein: CASSSMTRNYEQYF
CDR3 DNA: TGTGCCAGCAGCTCGATGACTAGGAACTACGAGCAGTACTTC

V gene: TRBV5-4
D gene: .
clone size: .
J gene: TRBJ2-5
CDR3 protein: CASSFQGRETQYF
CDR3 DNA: TGTGCCAGCAGCTTCCAGGGGCGAGAGACCCAGTACTTC

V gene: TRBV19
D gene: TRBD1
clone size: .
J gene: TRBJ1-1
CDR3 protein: CASSIALGQVNTEAFF
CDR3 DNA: TGTGCCAGTAGTATAGCCTTGGGACAGGTGAACACTGAAGCTTTCTTT